This T cell receptor beta chain was observed in a study of shared clonotypes between healthy human individuals. Study at large: Plates per donor: three CD4 naive, three CD4 memory, two CD8 naive, one CD8 memory. The study, taken as a whole, reports: Shared across four donors were roughly 4.7% of the naive CD4 clonotypes. Naive subsets usually exceeded memory subsets in estimated richness. Sample collection involved blood only; tissue repertoires are likely different.

Deletions cut 0 bases from V and 2 bases from J, with 11 bases between. Germline V gives CDR1 MNHEY, CDR2 SVGAGI. CDR3 length: 15 residues. Profiled with immunoSEQ multiplex PCR; TCRdb holds only in-frame clones, not every one. The sample contains fewer than 1.6 million clones, 98% to 99% of which appear only once. As for this clone: Its antigen is undetermined.

The sequencing input was naive CD4+ T cells sorted from blood. This sample's subset: CD45RA+ positively selected. The chain recombines TRBV6-5 with TRBJ2-7, with D perhaps being TRBD1 or TRBD2 (5 bases each). The receptor's source is a man aged 25-45 years in good health. The CDR3 is CASSYSRGEAYEQYF. Written as DNA, the CDR3 is TGTGCCAGCAGTTACTCCCGGGGCGAGGCCTACGAGCAGTACTTC.